This T cell receptor beta chain was profiled in a study of blood T cell repertoires in COVID-19. About the research overall: The United States, Italy and Spain provided the acute and convalescent COVID-19 samples. T cells, B-cell-depleted T cells, or PBMCs supplied cDNA or gDNA.

In the study's own analysis: Scientists estimated how many nucleated cells there were by amplifying reference gene primers. Using immunoSEQ multiplex PCR, the repertoire was profiled, and TCRdb retains in-frame clones only, with some absent. D and trimming were read from the DNA, whereas the V and J calls and clone size are those reported in that table. The repertoire consists of tens of thousands of clones, with 76% occurring once and the leading ten covering 5.5% to 7%. The sequence derives from a woman aged 50 to 60 with active or convalescent COVID-19. The source material was peripheral blood.

CDR3 amino acids: CASSLWRGGGNTIYF. CDR3 bases: TGCGCCAGCAGCCTATGGAGGGGGGGCGGAAACACCATATATTTT. The chain has TRBV4-3 and TRBJ1-3; TRBD1 might be the D (6 bases). The CDR3 extends over 15 amino acids. In germline, CDR1 is LGHNA, CDR2 YSLEER. V lost 4 bases, J lost 4 bases, and 14 bases lay in between.